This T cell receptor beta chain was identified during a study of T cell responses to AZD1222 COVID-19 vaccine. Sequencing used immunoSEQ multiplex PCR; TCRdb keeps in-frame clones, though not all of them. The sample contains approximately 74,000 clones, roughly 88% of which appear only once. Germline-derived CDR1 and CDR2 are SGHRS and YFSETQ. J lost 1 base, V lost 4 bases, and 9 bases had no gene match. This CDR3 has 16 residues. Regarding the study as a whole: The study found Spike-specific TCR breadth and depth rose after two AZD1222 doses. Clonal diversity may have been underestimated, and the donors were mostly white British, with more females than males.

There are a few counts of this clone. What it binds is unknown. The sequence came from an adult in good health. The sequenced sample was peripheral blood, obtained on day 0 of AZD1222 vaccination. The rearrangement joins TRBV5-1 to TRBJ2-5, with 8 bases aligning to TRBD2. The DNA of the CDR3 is TGCGCCAGCAGCCCGGGGGGCACTAGCGGCCAAGAGACCCAGTACTTC. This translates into CASSPGGTSGQETQYF.